The clone carrying this T cell receptor beta chain has a count of ten or more. Its antigen is not identified. The record originates from a study of CD8 T cells in ankylosing spondylitis. Study results and caveats: Previously reported in reactive arthritis synovial fluid and blood were some of the motif variants. Reportedly, matched ankylosing spondylitis synovial fluid was significantly enriched for disease-linked clones. Ankylosing spondylitis blood appeared to be characterized by a TCR beta motif of several highly homologous variants.

Quantitative 5'-RACE with molecular barcodes generated TCR beta libraries. TCRdb reprocessed the 5' RACE reads with MiXCR, giving one entry per CDR3 protein. The table lists over 600,000 distinct CDR3 sequences, around 20% of them singletons. The CDR3 extends over 14 amino acids. Germline CDR1 LGHNA, CDR2 YNFKEQ. Between the trimmed V and J ends, which lost 3 bases and 3 bases, there was a span of 12 bases. The specimen sequenced was blood, either unsorted or a sorted T cell fraction (not recorded which). The rearrangement joins TRBV4-2 to TRBJ2-7; a possible D gene is TRBD2 (6 bases). The clonotype was recovered from a male donor with ankylosing spondylitis. In DNA, the CDR3 is TGTGCCAGCAGCCAGGGACCGGGGGACTACGAGCAGTACTTC. Amino acid sequence: CASSQGPGDYEQYF.